This TCR beta chain is from a study of blood T cell repertoires in COVID-19. Study in general: Some COVID-19 samples were acute and others convalescent; all came from the United States, Italy and Spain. In each case, the material was cDNA or gDNA derived from T cells, B-cell-depleted T cells, or PBMCs.

V lost 1 base and J lost 5, with 12 bases in between. In germline, CDR1 is SGHRS, CDR2 YFSETQ. CDR3 length equals 15 residues. Authors' processing steps: By means of reference gene primer amplification, nucleated cell counts were estimated. TCRdb's copy holds only in-frame clones and misses some; the assay was immunoSEQ multiplex PCR. That table furnishes V, J and clone size, whereas the DNA furnished D and trimming. Of 200,000 to 300,000 clones in the sample, roughly 86% are singletons; the top ten hold 3% to 4%. The participants were between about 18 and 89 years old and came from roughly 25 US areas.

This TCR was recovered from a middle-aged woman with acute COVID-19. The sample consisted of PBMCs or T cells enriched from blood (not recorded which). This chain uses TRBV5-1 with TRBJ1-4, with D possibly matching TRBD1 (5 bases). The CDR3 spells CASSLRVRANEKLFF. The CDR3 nucleotides read TGCGCCAGCAGCTTGCGGGTCAGGGCAAATGAAAAACTGTTTTTT. The entire variable domain, with the rest obtained from reference TRBV5-1 and TRBJ1-4, is as follows: KAGVTQTPRYLIKTRGQQVTLSCSPISGHRSVSWYQQTPGQGLQFLFEYFSETQRNKGNFPGRFSGRQFSNSRSEMNVSTLELGDSALYLCASSLRVRANEKLFFGSGTQLSVL.